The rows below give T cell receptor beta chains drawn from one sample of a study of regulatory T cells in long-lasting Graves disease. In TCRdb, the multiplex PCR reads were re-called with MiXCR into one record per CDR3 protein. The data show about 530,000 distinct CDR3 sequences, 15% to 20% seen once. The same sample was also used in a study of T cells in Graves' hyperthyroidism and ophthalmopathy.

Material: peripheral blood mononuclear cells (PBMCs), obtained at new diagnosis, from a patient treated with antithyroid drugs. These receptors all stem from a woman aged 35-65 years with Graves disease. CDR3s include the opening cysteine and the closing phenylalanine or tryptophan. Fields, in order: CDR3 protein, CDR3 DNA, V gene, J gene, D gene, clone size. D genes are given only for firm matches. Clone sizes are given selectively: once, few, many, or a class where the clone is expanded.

CASSLAGTGTNYGYTF	TGTGCCAGCAGCTTAGCCGGGACAGGGACTAACTATGGCTACACCTTC	TRBV7-9	TRBJ1-2	TRBD1	many
CSATTGGRSETQYF	TGCAGTGCTACGACAGGGGGCCGTTCGGAGACCCAGTACTTC	TRBV20-1	TRBJ2-5	TRBD1	few
CASSALASGGTDTQYF	TGTGCCAGCAGTGCTCTTGCTAGCGGGGGCACAGATACGCAGTATTTT	TRBV2	TRBJ2-3	TRBD2	many
CASSGGDRVELNEQYF	TGTGCCAGCAGCGGGGGGGACAGGGTTGAACTTAACGAGCAGTACTTC	TRBV28	TRBJ2-7	NA	NA
CASTSSPGGPGTQYF	TGTGCCAGCACCTCAAGCCCAGGTGGGCCGGGGACCCAGTACTTC	TRBV5-4	TRBJ2-5	NA	NA
CASSLRTGDLSPLHF	TGTGCCAGCAGCTTACGAACAGGGGATCTTTCACCCCTCCACTTT	TRBV7-9	TRBJ1-6	TRBD1	few
CASSINGGETEAFF	TGTGCCAGCAGCATTAACGGGGGCGAGACTGAAGCTTTCTTT	TRBV7-3	TRBJ1-1	NA	NA
CASRHTGATTGELFF	TGTGCCAGCAGGCATACAGGGGCAACCACCGGGGAGCTGTTTTTT	TRBV28	TRBJ2-2	TRBD1	few
CASSPRTGFYEQYF	TGTGCCAGCAGCCCTAGGACAGGGTTCTACGAGCAGTACTTC	TRBV14	TRBJ2-7	TRBD1	NA
CASATVAVYGYTF	TGTGCCAGCGCGACGGTAGCTGTCTATGGCTACACCTTC	TRBV6-2/TRBV6-3	TRBJ1-2	NA	few
CASSVGRGAPNEQFF	TGTGCCAGCAGCGTGGGCAGGGGAGCCCCGAATGAGCAGTTCTTC	TRBV9	TRBJ2-1	NA	NA
CASSLTDSNTGELFF	TGTGCCAGCAGCTTAACGGATTCGAACACCGGGGAGCTGTTTTTT	TRBV11-2	TRBJ2-2	NA	few
CASSSGLADVLTF	TGTGCCAGCAGCTCGGGTCTTGCTGACGTCCTGACTTTC	TRBV7-3	TRBJ2-6	NA	NA
CASSERRLEAFF	TGTGCCAGCAGTGAACGGAGACTAGAAGCTTTCTTT	TRBV2	TRBJ1-1	NA	many
CASTIGTENTEAFF	TGTGCCAGCACCATCGGGACAGAGAACACTGAAGCTTTCTTT	TRBV6-1	TRBJ1-1	TRBD1	NA
CASSHTGTAQETQYF	TGTGCCAGCAGCCATACCGGGACAGCCCAAGAGACCCAGTACTTC	TRBV3-1	TRBJ2-5	TRBD1	many
CASSLVRAGNTIYF	TGTGCCAGCAGTTTAGTCCGAGCTGGAAACACCATATATTTT	TRBV12-3/TRBV12-4	TRBJ1-3	NA	NA
CASSQGRSEQFF	TGTGCCAGCAGCCAAGGCCGGAGCGAGCAGTTCTTC	TRBV3-1	TRBJ2-1	NA	NA
CASRPGGGPEFF	TGTGCCAGCAGACCCGGAGGGGGGCCGGAGTTCTTC	TRBV2	TRBJ2-1	NA	few
CASSQGPTALEQYF	TGCGCCAGCAGCCAAGGACCAACCGCCCTCGAGCAGTACTTC	TRBV4-1	TRBJ2-7	NA	NA
CAWSRGKFHF	TGTGCCTGGAGTAGGGGGAAATTTCACTTC	TRBV30	TRBJ1-2	NA	few
CASSPWFGANYGYTF	TGTGCCAGCAGCCCGTGGTTCGGGGCTAACTATGGCTACACCTTC	TRBV5-6	TRBJ1-2	NA	NA
CASSAVKGRAEAFF	TGTGCCAGCAGCGCGGTGAAGGGACGGGCTGAAGCTTTCTTT	TRBV9	TRBJ1-1	NA	many
CASRGLAGGPYEQFF	TGTGCCAGCAGGGGCCTAGCGGGGGGGCCGTATGAGCAGTTCTTC	TRBV6-1	TRBJ2-1	TRBD2	NA
CASSPQWGGETQYF	TGTGCCAGTAGTCCTCAGTGGGGGGGAGAGACCCAGTACTTC	TRBV19	TRBJ2-5	TRBD2	NA
CASSVEGSRNEKLFF	TGTGCCAGCAGCGTAGAGGGCAGCCGTAATGAAAAACTGTTTTTT	TRBV9	TRBJ1-4	NA	few
CAWSRGGGGAVDTQYF	TGTGCCTGGAGCCGGGGTGGCGGGGGGGCCGTAGATACGCAGTATTTT	TRBV30	TRBJ2-3	TRBD2	NA
CASRDHSVGPNTGELFF	TGTGCCTCCCGAGACCACTCCGTTGGCCCGAACACCGGGGAGCTGTTTTTT	TRBV15	TRBJ2-2	NA	NA
CASSAYGTYNTEAFF	TGTGCCAGTAGTGCCTACGGGACATACAACACTGAAGCTTTCTTT	TRBV19	TRBJ1-1	NA	many
CASSPALTQSSYNSPLHF	TGTGCCAGCAGCCCGGCCCTAACCCAGAGCTCCTATAATTCACCCCTCCACTTT	TRBV7-8	TRBJ1-6	NA	NA
CASSYSGGFGNQPQHF	TGTGCCAGCAGTTACTCCGGGGGGTTCGGCAATCAGCCCCAGCATTTT	TRBV6-5	TRBJ1-5	NA	many
CASSYAALYNEQFF	TGTGCCAGCAGTTACGCGGCACTCTACAATGAGCAGTTCTTC	TRBV6-5	TRBJ2-1	NA	NA
CATSLGGGSYEQYF	TGTGCCACCAGTCTAGGGGGCGGCTCCTACGAGCAGTACTTC	TRBV15	TRBJ2-7	TRBD1	NA
CASSLDTPFQPQHF	TGTGCCAGCAGTTTAGACACCCCCTTTCAGCCCCAGCATTTT	TRBV12-3/TRBV12-4	TRBJ1-5	NA	many
CASSSLQGSHEQYF	TGCGCCAGCAGCTCGCTACAGGGTTCCCACGAGCAGTACTTC	TRBV5-1	TRBJ2-7	NA	NA
CASSPIDRRTDTQYF	TGTGCCAGCAGCCCAATAGATAGGAGAACAGATACGCAGTATTTT	TRBV11-2	TRBJ2-3	NA	many
CASSFVGAGELFF	TGTGCCAGCAGTTTCGTGGGGGCCGGGGAGCTGTTTTTT	TRBV7-2	TRBJ2-2	NA	NA
CSAVRGRTEAFF	TGCAGTGCTGTCAGGGGGCGGACTGAAGCTTTCTTT	TRBV20-1	TRBJ1-1	TRBD1	many
CASSGFGQAEAFF	TGTGCCAGCAGCGGCTTTGGACAGGCTGAAGCTTTCTTT	TRBV25-1	TRBJ1-1	TRBD1	NA
CASSLRQASTGELFF	TGTGCCAGCAGCTTAAGACAGGCGTCCACCGGGGAGCTGTTTTTT	TRBV11-3	TRBJ2-2	NA	many
CASSKDRSSHNEQFF	TGTGCCAGCAGTAAAGACAGGTCCTCACACAATGAGCAGTTCTTC	TRBV6-1	TRBJ2-1	NA	NA
CASSAYLEGTGVQETQYF	TGTGCCAGCAGTGCTTACCTGGAGGGGACAGGGGTCCAAGAGACCCAGTACTTC	TRBV6-1	TRBJ2-5	TRBD1	NA
CSARDRRRGDYGYTF	TGCAGTGCTAGAGATAGGAGACGGGGAGACTATGGCTACACCTTC	TRBV20-1	TRBJ1-2	NA	few
CSVADRSGETQYF	TGCAGCGTTGCGGACCGGTCAGGGGAGACCCAGTACTTC	TRBV29-1	TRBJ2-5	NA	many
CASSLGGASGDSGELFF	TGTGCCAGCAGCCTTGGAGGGGCTAGCGGGGACTCCGGGGAGCTGTTTTTT	TRBV3-1	TRBJ2-2	TRBD2	NA
CASSLMMGETQYF	TGTGCCAGCAGCTTAATGATGGGAGAGACCCAGTACTTC	TRBV7-2	TRBJ2-5	NA	many
CASSQGPPVAEAFF	TGTGCCAGCAGTCAGGGACCTCCGGTGGCTGAAGCTTTCTTT	TRBV6-1	TRBJ1-1	NA	many